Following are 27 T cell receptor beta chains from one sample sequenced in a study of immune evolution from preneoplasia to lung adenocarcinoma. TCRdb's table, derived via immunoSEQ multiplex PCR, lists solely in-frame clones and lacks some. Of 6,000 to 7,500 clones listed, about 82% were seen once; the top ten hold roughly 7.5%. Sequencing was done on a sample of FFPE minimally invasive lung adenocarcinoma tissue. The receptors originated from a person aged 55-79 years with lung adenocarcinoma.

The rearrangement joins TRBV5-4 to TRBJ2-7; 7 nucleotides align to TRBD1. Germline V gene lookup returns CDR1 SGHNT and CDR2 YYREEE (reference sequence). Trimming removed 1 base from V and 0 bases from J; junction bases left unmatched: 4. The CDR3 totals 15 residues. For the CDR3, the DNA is TGTGCCAGCAGCTTGTCGAGGGGGCCCTCCTACGAGCAGTACTTC. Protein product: CASSLSRGPSYEQYF.

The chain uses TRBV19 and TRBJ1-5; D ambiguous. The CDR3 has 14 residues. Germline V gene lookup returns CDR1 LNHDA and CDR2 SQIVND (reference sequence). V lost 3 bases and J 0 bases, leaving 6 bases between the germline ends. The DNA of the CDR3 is TGTGCCAGTAGTATCGGTTATAGCAATCAGCCCCAGCATTTT. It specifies CASSIGYSNQPQHF.

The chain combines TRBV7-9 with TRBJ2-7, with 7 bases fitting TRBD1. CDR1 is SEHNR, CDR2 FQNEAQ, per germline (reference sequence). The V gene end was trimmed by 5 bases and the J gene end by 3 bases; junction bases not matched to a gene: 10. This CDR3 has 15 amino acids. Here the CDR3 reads CASSAAGTVNYEQYF. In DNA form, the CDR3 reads TGTGCCAGCAGCGCTGCCGGGACAGTAAACTACGAGCAGTACTTC.

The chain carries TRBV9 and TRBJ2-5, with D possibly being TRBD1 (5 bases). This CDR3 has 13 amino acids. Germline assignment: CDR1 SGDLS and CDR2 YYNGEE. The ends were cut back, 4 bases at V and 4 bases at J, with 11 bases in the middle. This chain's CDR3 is CASSLRASETQYF. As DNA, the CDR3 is TGTGCCAGCAGCCTCAGGGCATCAGAGACCCAGTACTTC.

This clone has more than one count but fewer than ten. For the CDR3, the DNA is TGTGCCAGCAGCTCAGGGCTCACTAGCACACAAGAGACCCAGTACTTC. It is translated as CASSSGLTSTQETQYF. This rearrangement joins TRBV11-2 to TRBJ2-5; possibly TRBD2 for D (6 bases). The CDR3 runs to 16 residues. The germline V and J ends were trimmed by 4 bases and 2 bases, with 17 bases remaining between them. Germline V CDR1 and CDR2: SGHAT, FQNNGV.

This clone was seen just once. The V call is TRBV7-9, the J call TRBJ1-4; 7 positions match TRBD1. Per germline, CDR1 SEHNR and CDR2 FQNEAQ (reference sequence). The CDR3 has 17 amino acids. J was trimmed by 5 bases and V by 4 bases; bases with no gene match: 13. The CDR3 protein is CASSSLDAGTANEKLFF. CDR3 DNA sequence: TGTGCCAGCAGCTCCCTTGACGCCGGGACAGCGAATGAAAAACTGTTTTTT.

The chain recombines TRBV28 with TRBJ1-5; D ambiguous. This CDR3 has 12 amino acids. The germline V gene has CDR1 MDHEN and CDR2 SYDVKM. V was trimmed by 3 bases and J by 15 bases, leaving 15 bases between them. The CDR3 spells CASSFPRSPGHF. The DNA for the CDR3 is TGTGCCAGCAGTTTCCCGCGGTCTCCCGGGCATTTT.

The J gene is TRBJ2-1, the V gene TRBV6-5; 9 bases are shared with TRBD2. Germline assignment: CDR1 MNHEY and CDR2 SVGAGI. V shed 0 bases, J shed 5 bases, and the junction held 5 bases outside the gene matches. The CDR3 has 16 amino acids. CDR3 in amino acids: CASSYSAGGPNNEQFF. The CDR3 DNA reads TGTGCCAGCAGTTACTCGGCGGGAGGGCCTAACAATGAGCAGTTCTTC.

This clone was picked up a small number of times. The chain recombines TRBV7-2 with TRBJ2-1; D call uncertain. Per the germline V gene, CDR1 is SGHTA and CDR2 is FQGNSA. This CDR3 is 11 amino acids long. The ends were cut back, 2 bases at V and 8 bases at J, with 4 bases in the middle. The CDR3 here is CASSLRHEQFF. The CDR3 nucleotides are TGTGCCAGCAGCTTACGCCATGAGCAGTTCTTC.

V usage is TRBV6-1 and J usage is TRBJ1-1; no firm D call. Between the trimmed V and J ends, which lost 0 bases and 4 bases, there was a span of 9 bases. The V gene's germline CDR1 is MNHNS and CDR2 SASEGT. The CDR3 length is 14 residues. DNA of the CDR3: TGTGCCAGCAGTGAAGCGCGGGTTGTCACTGAAGCTTTCTTT. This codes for CASSEARVVTEAFF.

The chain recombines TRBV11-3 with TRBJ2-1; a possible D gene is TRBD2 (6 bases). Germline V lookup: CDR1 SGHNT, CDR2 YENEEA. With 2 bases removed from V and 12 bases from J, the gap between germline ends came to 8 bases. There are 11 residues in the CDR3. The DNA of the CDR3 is TGTGCCAGCAGCTTAAGGGGAGGGCAGTTCTTC. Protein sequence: CASSLRGGQFF.

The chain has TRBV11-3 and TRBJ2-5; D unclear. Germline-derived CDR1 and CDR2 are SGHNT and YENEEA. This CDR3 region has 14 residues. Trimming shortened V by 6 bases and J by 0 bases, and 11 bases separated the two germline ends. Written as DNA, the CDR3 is TGTGCCAGCAGTCAGAATACCTACCAAGAGACCCAGTACTTC. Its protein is CASSQNTYQETQYF.

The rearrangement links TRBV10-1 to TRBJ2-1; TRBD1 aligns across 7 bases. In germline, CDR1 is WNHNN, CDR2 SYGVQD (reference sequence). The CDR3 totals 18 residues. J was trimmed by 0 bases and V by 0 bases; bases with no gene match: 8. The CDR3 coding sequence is TGCGCCAGCAGTGAGTCAACGGGACAGTCAAACTCCTACAATGAGCAGTTCTTC. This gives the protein CASSESTGQSNSYNEQFF.

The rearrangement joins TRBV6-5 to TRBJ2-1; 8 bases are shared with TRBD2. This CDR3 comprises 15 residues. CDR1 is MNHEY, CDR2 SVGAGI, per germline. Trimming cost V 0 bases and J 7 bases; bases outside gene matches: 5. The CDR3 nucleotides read TGTGCCAGCAGTTACTCACGGGAGGGCCCAAATGAGCAGTTCTTC. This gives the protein CASSYSREGPNEQFF.

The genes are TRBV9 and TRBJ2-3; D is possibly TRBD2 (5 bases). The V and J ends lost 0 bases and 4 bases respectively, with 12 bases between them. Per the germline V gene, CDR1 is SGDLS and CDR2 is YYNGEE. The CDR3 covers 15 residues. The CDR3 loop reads CASSVGTRGADTQYF. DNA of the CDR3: TGTGCCAGCAGCGTAGGGACCCGGGGAGCAGATACGCAGTATTTT.

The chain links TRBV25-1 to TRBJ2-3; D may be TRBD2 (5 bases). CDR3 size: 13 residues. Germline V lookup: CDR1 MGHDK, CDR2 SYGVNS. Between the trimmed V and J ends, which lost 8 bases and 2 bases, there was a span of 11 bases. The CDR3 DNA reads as TGTGCCAGCGGAGGCTTCACCACAGATACGCAGTATTTT. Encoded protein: CASGGFTTDTQYF. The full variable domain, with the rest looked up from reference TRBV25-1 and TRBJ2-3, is EADIYQTPRYLVIGTGKKITLECSQTMGHDKMYWYQQDPGMELHLIHYSYGVNSTEKGDLSSESTVSRIRTEHFPLTLESARPSHTSQYLCASGGFTTDTQYFGPGTRLTVL.

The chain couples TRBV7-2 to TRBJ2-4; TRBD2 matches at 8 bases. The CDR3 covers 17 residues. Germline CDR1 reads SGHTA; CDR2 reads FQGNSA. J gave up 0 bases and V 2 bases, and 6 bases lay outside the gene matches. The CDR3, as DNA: TGTGCCAGCAGCTTAACTATTAGCGGGATAGCCAAAAACATTCAGTACTTC. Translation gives CASSLTISGIAKNIQYF.

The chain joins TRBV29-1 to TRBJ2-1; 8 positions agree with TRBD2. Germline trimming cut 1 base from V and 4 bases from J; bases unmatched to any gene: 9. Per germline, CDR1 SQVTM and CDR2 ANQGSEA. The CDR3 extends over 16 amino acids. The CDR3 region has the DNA TGCAGCGTTGAAGTCCCGGCGGGAGGATTGTACAATGAGCAGTTCTTC. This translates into CSVEVPAGGLYNEQFF.

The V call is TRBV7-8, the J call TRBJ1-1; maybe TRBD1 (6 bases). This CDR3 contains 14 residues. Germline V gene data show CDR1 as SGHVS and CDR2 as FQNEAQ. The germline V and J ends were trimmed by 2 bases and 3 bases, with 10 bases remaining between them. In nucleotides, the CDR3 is TGTGCCAGCAGCTTACCGGGGGCGTACACTGAAGCTTTCTTT. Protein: CASSLPGAYTEAFF.

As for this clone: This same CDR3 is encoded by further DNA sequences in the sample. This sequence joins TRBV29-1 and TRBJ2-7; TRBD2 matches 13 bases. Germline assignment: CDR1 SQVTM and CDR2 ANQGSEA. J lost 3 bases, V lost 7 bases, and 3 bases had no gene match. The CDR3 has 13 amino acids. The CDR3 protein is CSGRTSGSYEQYF. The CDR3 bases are TGCAGCGGGAGGACTAGCGGGAGCTACGAGCAGTACTTC.

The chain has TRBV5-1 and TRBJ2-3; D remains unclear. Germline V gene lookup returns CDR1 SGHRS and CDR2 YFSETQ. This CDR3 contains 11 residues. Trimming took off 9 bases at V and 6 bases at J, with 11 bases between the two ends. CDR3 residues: CATQYGDTQYF. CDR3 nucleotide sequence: TGCGCCACCCAGTACGGCGATACGCAGTATTTT.

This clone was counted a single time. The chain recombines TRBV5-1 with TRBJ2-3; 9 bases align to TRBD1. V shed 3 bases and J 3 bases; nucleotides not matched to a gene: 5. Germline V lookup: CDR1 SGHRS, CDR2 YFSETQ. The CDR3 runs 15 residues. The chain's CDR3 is CASSWSGTGTDTQYF. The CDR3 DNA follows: TGCGCCAGCAGCTGGTCCGGGACAGGGACAGATACGCAGTATTTT. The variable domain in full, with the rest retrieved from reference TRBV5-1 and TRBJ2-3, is KAGVTQTPRYLIKTRGQQVTLSCSPISGHRSVSWYQQTPGQGLQFLFEYFSETQRNKGNFPGRFSGRQFSNSRSEMNVSTLELGDSALYLCASSWSGTGTDTQYFGPGTRLTVL.

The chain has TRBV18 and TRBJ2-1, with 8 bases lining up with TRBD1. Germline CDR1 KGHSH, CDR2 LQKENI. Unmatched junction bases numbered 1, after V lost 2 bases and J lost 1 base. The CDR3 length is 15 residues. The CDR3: CASSPDRGSYNEQFF. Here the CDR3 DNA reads TGTGCCAGCTCACCAGACAGGGGATCCTACAATGAGCAGTTCTTC.

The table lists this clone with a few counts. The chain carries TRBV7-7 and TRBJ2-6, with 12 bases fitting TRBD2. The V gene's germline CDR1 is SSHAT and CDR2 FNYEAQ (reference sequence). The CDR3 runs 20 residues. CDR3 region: CAISLLVRTSGDSGANVLTF. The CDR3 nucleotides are TGTGCTATCTCACTCCTGGTGCGGACTAGCGGGGACTCTGGGGCCAACGTCCTGACTTTC.

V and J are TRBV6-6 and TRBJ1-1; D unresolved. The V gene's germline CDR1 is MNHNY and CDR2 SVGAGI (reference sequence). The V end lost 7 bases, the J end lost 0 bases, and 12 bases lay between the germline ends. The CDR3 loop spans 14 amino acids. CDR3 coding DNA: TGTGCCAGCACCCTGGACGGATTGAACACTGAAGCTTTCTTT. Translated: CASTLDGLNTEAFF.

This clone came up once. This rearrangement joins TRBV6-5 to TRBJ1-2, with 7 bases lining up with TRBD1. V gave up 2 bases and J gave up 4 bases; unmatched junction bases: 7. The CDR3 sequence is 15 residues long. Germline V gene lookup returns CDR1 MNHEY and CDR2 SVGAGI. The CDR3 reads CASSYKRQGPYGYTF. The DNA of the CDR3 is TGTGCCAGCAGTTACAAACGACAGGGCCCCTATGGCTACACCTTC.

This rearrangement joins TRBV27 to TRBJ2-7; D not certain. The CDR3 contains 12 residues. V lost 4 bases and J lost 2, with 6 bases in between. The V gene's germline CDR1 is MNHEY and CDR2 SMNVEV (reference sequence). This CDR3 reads CASSSPPYEQYF. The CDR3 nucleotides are TGTGCCAGCAGTTCCCCTCCCTACGAGCAGTACTTC.